The 29 T cell receptor beta chains listed next were all sequenced from one sample in a study of CD8 T cells in Susac syndrome. Reverse transcription of roughly 0.5 to 1 ug RNA was carried out with random hexamers. TCRdb ran MiXCR on the immunoSEQ multiplex PCR reads and lists one entry per CDR3 protein. The repertoire includes about 210,000 distinct CDR3 sequences, approximately 95% of them detected once, and about 0.08% sits in the top ten. The sequenced sample consisted of CD4+ T cells from PBMCs. These TCRs come from a human donor with multiple sclerosis.

V usage is TRBV10-3 and J usage is TRBJ2-3; D tentatively reads TRBD1 or TRBD2 (5 bases each). V was clipped by 2 bases and J by 1 base, with 10 bases between them. Germline V gene data show CDR1 as ENHRY and CDR2 as SYGVKD. This CDR3 has 15 residues. Here the CDR3 reads CAISERQRGTDTQYF. CDR3 coding DNA: TGTGCCATCAGTGAGAGACAGAGGGGCACAGATACGCAGTATTTT.

The chain links TRBV9 to TRBJ1-5; D not resolved. Trimming stripped 1 base from V and 1 base from J, with 3 bases between. The V gene's germline CDR1 is SGDLS and CDR2 YYNGEE. CDR3 length equals 13 residues. The CDR3, as DNA: TGTGCCAGCAGCGTATCCAGCAATCAGCCCCAGCATTTT. Amino acids: CASSVSSNQPQHF.

The chain links TRBV29-1 to TRBJ1-2; D is possibly TRBD1 (5 bases). The CDR3 sequence is 14 residues long. Germline loops: CDR1 SQVTM, CDR2 ANQGSEA. Deletions cut 7 bases from V and 3 bases from J, with 18 bases between. The CDR3 nucleotides are TGCAGCGCGCTCGGGGGAGGGCGGTACTATGGCTACACCTTC. Translating gives CSALGGGRYYGYTF.

The rearrangement links TRBV6-5 to TRBJ1-2; maybe TRBD1 (5 bases). The CDR3 extends over 15 amino acids. V gave up 5 bases and J gave up 4 bases, with 17 bases separating them. Germline-derived CDR1 and CDR2 are MNHEY and SVGAGI. The CDR3 coding sequence is TGTGCCAGCAGTCCAAGGCAGGGTCAAGGCTATGGCTACACCTTC. Translation: CASSPRQGQGYGYTF.

This clonotype was seen only once. This chain uses TRBV24-1 with TRBJ2-3; the D is unclear. This CDR3 contains 15 residues. V was clipped by 7 bases and J by 5 bases, with 18 bases between them. Germline CDR1 reads KGHDR; CDR2 reads SFDVKD. This chain's CDR3 is CATSQPQISGDTQYF. The CDR3 nucleotides read TGTGCCACCAGCCAACCCCAGATCTCAGGAGATACGCAGTATTTT.

This chain joins TRBV20-1 and TRBJ2-2; D not certain. The CDR3 consists of 12 residues. Trimming took 3 bases from V and 5 from J, leaving 7 bases between them. Germline lookup yields CDR1 DFQATT and CDR2 SNEGSKA (reference sequence). CDR3: CSASPQTGELFF. In nucleotides, the CDR3 is TGCAGTGCTAGTCCTCAAACCGGGGAGCTGTTTTTT.

The chain joins TRBV11-2 to TRBJ2-7, with 8 bases aligning to TRBD1. The CDR3 contains 14 residues. V was pared by 3 bases and J by 3 bases, with 4 bases of the junction left unmatched. Per germline, CDR1 SGHAT and CDR2 FQNNGV. The CDR3 here is CASSFTGTGYEQYV. For the CDR3, the DNA is TGTGCCAGCAGCTTCACCGGGACAGGCTACGAGCAGTACGTC.

The CDR3 nucleotides read TGTGCCAGCAGCCCGGTAGGCCTTGGGGAGCAGTACGTC. This codes for CASSPVGLGEQYV. The chain employs TRBV7-2 and TRBJ2-7; the D is unclear. The CDR3 is 13 residues long. Germline assignment: CDR1 SGHTA and CDR2 FQGNSA. V was cut by 5 bases and J by 7 bases, with 15 bases left in between.

This chain uses TRBV2 with TRBJ2-1, with TRBD1 identical over 10 bases. CDR1 is SNHLY and CDR2 is FYNNEI in the germline V gene. After removal of 2 bases from V and 7 bases from J, the junction contained 11 bases not matched to a gene. CDR3 size: 17 residues. CDR3 sequence: CASSELLGQGIENEQFF. The DNA for the CDR3 is TGTGCCAGCAGTGAATTATTGGGACAGGGGATCGAAAATGAGCAGTTCTTC.

This chain links TRBV18 with TRBJ2-3, with 10 positions matching TRBD2. The CDR3 spans 15 residues. V dropped 3 bases and J dropped 4; count of bases not matched to a gene: 4. The germline V gene encodes CDR1 KGHSH and CDR2 LQKENI. The CDR3 bases are TGTGCCAGCTCACCGACTAGCGGGCTCCCAGATACGCAGTATTTT. Amino acid sequence: CASSPTSGLPDTQYF.

This clonotype was counted once. The chain carries TRBV1 and TRBJ1-2; TRBD1 reflects the table's D call only, with no check against the DNA. TRBV1 is tagged as a pseudogene. The CDR3 has 15 amino acids. CDR3 nucleotides: TGCACCAGCAGCCCTCTTAAGAGACAGGGGAGCGGCTACACCTTC. This codes for CTSSPLKRQGSGYTF.

Of note for this clonotype: Mismatch with germline at one junction end may stem from a read error. The V call is TRBV30, the J call TRBJ1-2, with D unclear. Germline V gene sequence: CDR1 GTSNPN, CDR2 SVGIG (reference sequence). The CDR3 is made up of 12 amino acids. The CDR3 loop reads CAWSTGGGLYPF. For the CDR3, the DNA is TGTGCCTGGAGTACGGGCGGCGGGCTCTACCCCTTC. The variable domain in full, completed from reference TRBV30 and TRBJ1-2, reads SQTIHQWPATLVQPVGSPLSLECTVEGTSNPNLYWYRQAAGRGLQLLFYSVGIGQISSEVPQNLSASRPQDRQFILSSKKLLLSDSGFYLCAWSTGGGLYPFGSGTRLTVV.

The genes are TRBV5-1 and TRBJ1-1; 8 positions agree with TRBD1. Looked up from germline, CDR1 is SGHRS and CDR2 is YFSETQ. This CDR3 has 14 amino acids. V was pared by 4 bases and J by 4 bases, with 6 bases of the junction left unmatched. The CDR3 region is CASSRTGSGTEAFF. The CDR3 DNA reads as TGCGCCAGCAGCAGGACAGGGTCGGGCACTGAAGCTTTCTTT.

The chain links TRBV29-1 to TRBJ1-1; D might be TRBD1 (5 bases). The CDR3 totals 12 residues. Germline CDR1 and CDR2: SQVTM and ANQGSEA. Between the trimmed V and J ends, which lost 7 bases and 1 base, there was a span of 10 bases. CDR3 sequence: CSGTGQNTEAFF. DNA for the CDR3: TGCAGCGGAACAGGACAGAACACTGAAGCTTTCTTT.

The V call is TRBV27, the J call TRBJ1-4, with D possibly being TRBD1 (5 bases). Trimming took 8 bases from V and 0 from J, leaving 7 bases between them. The CDR3 is 13 residues long. The germline V gene encodes CDR1 MNHEY and CDR2 SMNVEV (reference sequence). In nucleotides, the CDR3 is TGTGCCAGCCGGGACCCAACTAATGAAAAACTGTTTTTT. Translated, it gives CASRDPTNEKLFF.

The J gene is TRBJ1-5, the V gene TRBV27; weak D call: TRBD1 (5 bases). The CDR3 sequence is 16 residues long. Germline CDR1 MNHEY, CDR2 SMNVEV (reference sequence). Trimming shortened V by 7 bases and J by 0 bases, and 16 bases separated the two germline ends. The chain's CDR3 is CASTQTAGPSNQPQHF. The DNA of the CDR3 is TGTGCCAGCACTCAAACCGCGGGGCCTAGCAATCAGCCCCAGCATTTT.

The chain links TRBV2 to TRBJ2-5; 8 nucleotides line up with TRBD1. CDR1 and CDR2 from the germline V gene are SNHLY and FYNNEI. J was trimmed by 4 bases and V by 5 bases; bases with no gene match: 18. The CDR3 length is 18 residues. CDR3 coding DNA: TGTGCCAGCAGTAGATCTTTGACAGGGGCCTTTGGCGGAGAGACCCAGTACTTC. Translation: CASSRSLTGAFGGETQYF. Supplemented by reference TRBV2 and TRBJ2-5, the full variable domain reads EPEVTQTPSHQVTQMGQEVILRCVPISNHLYFYWYRQILGQKVEFLVSFYNNEISEKSEIFDDQFSVERPDGSNFTLKIRSTKLEDSAMYFCASSRSLTGAFGGETQYFGPGTRLLVL.

This CDR3 is CASSYGPSLNTEAFF. Here the CDR3 DNA reads TGTGCCAGCAGCTATGGACCGAGCCTGAACACTGAAGCTTTCTTT. The rearrangement joins TRBV11-2 to TRBJ1-1; D gene ambiguous. The CDR3 covers 15 residues. Germline loops: CDR1 SGHAT, CDR2 FQNNGV. The ends were cut back, 4 bases at V and 0 bases at J, with 12 bases in the middle. The full variable domain, completed using reference TRBV11-2 and TRBJ1-1, is EAGVAQSPRYKIIEKRQSVAFWCNPISGHATLYWYQQILGQGPKLLIQFQNNGVVDDSQLPKDRFSAERLKGVDSTLKIQPAKLEDSAVYLCASSYGPSLNTEAFFGQGTRLTVV.

V usage is TRBV28 and J usage is TRBJ2-7; D may be TRBD1 (6 bases). V was clipped by 6 bases and J by 3 bases, with 9 bases between them. Germline CDR1 is MDHEN and CDR2 is SYDVKM. This CDR3 region has 12 residues. CDR3 residues: CASRGRGYEQYV. The CDR3 nucleotides are TGTGCCAGCAGAGGCAGGGGCTACGAGCAGTACGTC.

The rearrangement uses TRBV15 and TRBJ2-5; 7 bases line up with TRBD1. Per the germline V gene, CDR1 is LNHNV and CDR2 is YYDKDF (reference sequence). The J segment lost 2 bases and the V segment lost 0 bases, leaving 3 bases of the junction unmatched. The CDR3 contains 15 residues. The CDR3 DNA follows: TGTGCCACCAGCAGAGATTTGGGACAGCAAGAGACCCAGTACTTC. Protein sequence: CATSRDLGQQETQYF.

V is TRBV20-1 and J is TRBJ1-5, with D possibly TRBD1 on 5 matching bases. The CDR3 runs to 15 residues. Germline V CDR1 and CDR2: DFQATT, SNEGSKA (reference sequence). The V end lost 3 bases, the J end lost 2 bases, and 14 bases lay between the germline ends. The CDR3 coding sequence is TGCAGTGCTAGCGAGGGACCGTTGGGCAATCAGCCCCAGCATTTT. This encodes CSASEGPLGNQPQHF.

This chain joins TRBV20-1 and TRBJ1-1, with 7 bases matching TRBD1. V lost 6 bases, J lost 6 bases, and 13 bases stayed unmatched. The CDR3 extends over 14 amino acids. The germline gives CDR1 DFQATT, CDR2 SNEGSKA (reference sequence). CDR3 region: CSAGPLTGKAEAFF. The CDR3 bases are TGCAGTGCCGGCCCCTTGACAGGGAAGGCTGAAGCTTTCTTT.

The chain has TRBV30 and TRBJ2-1, with 8 bases that match TRBD2. Trimming at V came to 1 base and at J to 7 bases, leaving 9 bases not matched to a gene. The CDR3 sequence is 15 residues long. Germline V lookup: CDR1 GTSNPN, CDR2 SVGIG (reference sequence). The CDR3 DNA follows: TGTGCCTGGAGTGACGCCACGGGGGGGCGAAATGAGCAGTTCTTC. Amino acids: CAWSDATGGRNEQFF.

V gene TRBV5-1 combines with J gene TRBJ1-2; D not certain. Germline CDR1 SGHRS, CDR2 YFSETQ. Trimming took off 1 base at V and 6 bases at J, with 16 bases between the two ends. The CDR3 consists of 15 residues. CDR3: CASSLLRPSVDGYTF. The CDR3 DNA reads TGCGCCAGCAGCTTGCTCAGGCCTAGTGTGGATGGCTACACCTTC.

This CDR3 reads CAISERGQPQHF. The CDR3 DNA sequence: TGTGCCATCAGTGAAAGGGGACAGCCCCAGCATTTT. The chain uses TRBV10-3 and TRBJ1-5; D may be TRBD1 (5 bases). Germline V lookup: CDR1 ENHRY, CDR2 SYGVKD. Trimming cost V 3 bases and J 7 bases, with 7 bases left between them. The CDR3 has 12 residues.

This clonotype was seen a handful of times. This chain uses TRBV5-6 with TRBJ1-1; no clear D gene. Per germline, CDR1 SGHDT and CDR2 YYEEEE. Between the trimmed V and J ends, which lost 0 bases and 1 base, there was a span of 7 bases. CDR3 length equals 14 residues. Here the CDR3 reads CASSLDVGNTEAFF. The CDR3, as DNA: TGTGCCAGCAGCTTGGATGTAGGGAACACTGAAGCTTTCTTT.

J is TRBJ1-4 and V is TRBV28; D unresolved. The CDR3 totals 11 residues. The V end lost 3 bases, the J end lost 6 bases, and 2 bases lay between the germline ends. Germline V gives CDR1 MDHEN, CDR2 SYDVKM. The CDR3 coding sequence is TGTGCCAGCAGTTTGGATGAAAAACTGTTTTTT. Translating it yields CASSLDEKLFF. Together with reference TRBV28 and TRBJ1-4, the CDR3 gives the full variable domain: DVKVTQSSRYLVKRTGEKVFLECVQDMDHENMFWYRQDPGLGLRLIYFSYDVKMKEKGDIPEGYSVSREKKERFSLILESASTNQTSMYLCASSLDEKLFFGSGTQLSVL.

This sequence joins TRBV3-1 and TRBJ1-2; possible D gene TRBD1, 6 bases. Trimming took off 6 bases at V and 4 bases at J, with 15 bases between the two ends. Germline V gene data show CDR1 as LGHDT and CDR2 as YNNKEL (reference sequence). The CDR3 runs 14 residues. The CDR3 DNA reads TGTGCCAGCAGACCTCACGGACAGACCTATGGCTACACCTTC. Encoded protein: CASRPHGQTYGYTF.

The V gene is TRBV27, the J gene TRBJ2-6; no reliable D call. Germline V gives CDR1 MNHEY, CDR2 SMNVEV (reference sequence). The CDR3 loop spans 15 amino acids. V lost 7 bases to trimming and J lost 1 base, with 11 bases between them. CDR3 sequence (DNA): TGTGCCAGCACCTTAAGCCCTTCTGGGGCCAACGTCCTGACTTTC. Protein product: CASTLSPSGANVLTF. The full variable domain, in which reference TRBV27 and TRBJ2-6 provide the parts outside the CDR3, is EAQVTQNPRYLITVTGKKLTVTCSQNMNHEYMSWYRQDPGLGLRQIYYSMNVEVTDKGDVPEGYKVSRKEKRNFPLILESPSPNQTSLYFCASTLSPSGANVLTFGAGSRLTVL.